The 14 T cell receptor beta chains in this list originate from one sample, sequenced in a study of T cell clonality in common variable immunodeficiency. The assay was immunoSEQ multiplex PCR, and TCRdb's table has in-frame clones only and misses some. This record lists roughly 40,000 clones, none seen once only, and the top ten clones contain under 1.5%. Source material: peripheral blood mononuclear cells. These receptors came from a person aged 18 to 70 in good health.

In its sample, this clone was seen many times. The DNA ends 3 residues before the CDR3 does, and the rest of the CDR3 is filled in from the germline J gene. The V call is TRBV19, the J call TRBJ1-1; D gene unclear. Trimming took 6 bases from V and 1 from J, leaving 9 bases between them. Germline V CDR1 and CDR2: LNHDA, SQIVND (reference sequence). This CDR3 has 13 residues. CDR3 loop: CASRTLQNTEAFF. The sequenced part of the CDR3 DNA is TGTGCCAGTAGGACTCTTCAGAACACTGAA.

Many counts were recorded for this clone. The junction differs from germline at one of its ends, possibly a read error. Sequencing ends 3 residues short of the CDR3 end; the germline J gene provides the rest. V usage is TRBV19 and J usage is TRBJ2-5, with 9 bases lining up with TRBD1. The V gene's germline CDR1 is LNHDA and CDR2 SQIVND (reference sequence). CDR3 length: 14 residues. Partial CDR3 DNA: TGTGCCAGTAGTGTAGACAGGGGGAAGGAGACC. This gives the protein CASSVDRGKET. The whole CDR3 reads CASSVDRGKETQYF.

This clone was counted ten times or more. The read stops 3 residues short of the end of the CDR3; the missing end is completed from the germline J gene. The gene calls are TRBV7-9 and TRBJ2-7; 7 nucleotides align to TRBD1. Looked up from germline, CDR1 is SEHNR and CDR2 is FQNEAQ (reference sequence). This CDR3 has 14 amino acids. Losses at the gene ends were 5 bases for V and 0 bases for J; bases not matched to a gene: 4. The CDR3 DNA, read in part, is TGTGCCAGCAGCCGGGACAGTTACTCCTACGAG. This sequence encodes CASSRDSYSYE. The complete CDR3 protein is CASSRDSYSYEQYF.

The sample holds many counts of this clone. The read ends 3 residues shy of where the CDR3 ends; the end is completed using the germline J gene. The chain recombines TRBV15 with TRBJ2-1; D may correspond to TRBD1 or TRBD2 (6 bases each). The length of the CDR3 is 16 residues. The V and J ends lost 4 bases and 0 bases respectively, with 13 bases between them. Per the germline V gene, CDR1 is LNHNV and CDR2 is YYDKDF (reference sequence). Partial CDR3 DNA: TGTGCCACCAGCAAGGAGGGGGTGAGCTCCTACAATGAG. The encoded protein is CATSKEGVSSYNE. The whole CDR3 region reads CATSKEGVSSYNEQFF.

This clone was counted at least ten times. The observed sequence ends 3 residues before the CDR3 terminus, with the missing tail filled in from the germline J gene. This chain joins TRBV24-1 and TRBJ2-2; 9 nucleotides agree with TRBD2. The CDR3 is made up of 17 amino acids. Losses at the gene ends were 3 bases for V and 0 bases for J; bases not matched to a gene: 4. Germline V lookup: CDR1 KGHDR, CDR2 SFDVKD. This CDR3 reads CATSDLRTSANTGELFF. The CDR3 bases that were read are TGTGCCACCAGTGATCTACGGACTAGCGCGAACACCGGGGAG.

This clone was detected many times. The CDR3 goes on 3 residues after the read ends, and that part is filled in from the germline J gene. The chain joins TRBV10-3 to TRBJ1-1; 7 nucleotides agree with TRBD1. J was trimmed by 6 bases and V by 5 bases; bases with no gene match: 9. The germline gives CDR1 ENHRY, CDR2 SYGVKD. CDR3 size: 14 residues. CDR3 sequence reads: CAISYNTGESEAFF. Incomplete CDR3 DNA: TGTGCCATCAGTTATAATACAGGGGAATCTGAA.

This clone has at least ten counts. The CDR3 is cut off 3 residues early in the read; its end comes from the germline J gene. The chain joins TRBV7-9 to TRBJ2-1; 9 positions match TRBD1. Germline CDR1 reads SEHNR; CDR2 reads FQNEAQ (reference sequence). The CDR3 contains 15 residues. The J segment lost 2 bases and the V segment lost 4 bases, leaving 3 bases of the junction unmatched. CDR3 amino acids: CASSYTGGAYNEQFF. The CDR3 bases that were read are TGTGCCAGCAGCTATACAGGGGGCGCCTACAATGAG.

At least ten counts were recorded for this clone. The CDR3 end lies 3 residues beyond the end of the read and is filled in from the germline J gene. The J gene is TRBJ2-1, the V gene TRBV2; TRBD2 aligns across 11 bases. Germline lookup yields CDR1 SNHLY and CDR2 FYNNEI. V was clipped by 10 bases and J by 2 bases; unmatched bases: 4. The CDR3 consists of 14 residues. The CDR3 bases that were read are TGTGCCATCCAGACTAGCGGGACCTACAATGAG. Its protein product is CAIQTSGTYNE. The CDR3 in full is CAIQTSGTYNEQFF. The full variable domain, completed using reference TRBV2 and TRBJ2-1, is EPEVTQTPSHQVTQMGQEVILRCVPISNHLYFYWYRQILGQKVEFLVSFYNNEISEKSEIFDDQFSVERPDGSNFTLKIRSTKLEDSAMYFCAIQTSGTYNEQFFGPGTRLTVL.

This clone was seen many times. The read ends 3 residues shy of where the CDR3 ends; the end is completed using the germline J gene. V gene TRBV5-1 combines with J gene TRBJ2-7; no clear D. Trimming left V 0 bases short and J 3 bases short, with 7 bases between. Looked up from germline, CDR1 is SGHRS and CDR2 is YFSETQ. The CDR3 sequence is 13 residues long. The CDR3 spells CASSLDFGYEQYF. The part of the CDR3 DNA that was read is TGCGCCAGCAGCTTGGATTTCGGCTACGAG.

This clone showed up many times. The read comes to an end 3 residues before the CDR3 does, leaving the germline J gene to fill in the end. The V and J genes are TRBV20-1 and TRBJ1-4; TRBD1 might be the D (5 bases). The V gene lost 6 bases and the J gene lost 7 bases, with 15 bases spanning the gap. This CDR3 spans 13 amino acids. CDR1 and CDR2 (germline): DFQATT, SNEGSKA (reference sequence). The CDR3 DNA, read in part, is TGCAGTGCCAGACCACAGGTTTCTGAAAAA. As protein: CSARPQVSEK. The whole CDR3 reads CSARPQVSEKLFF.

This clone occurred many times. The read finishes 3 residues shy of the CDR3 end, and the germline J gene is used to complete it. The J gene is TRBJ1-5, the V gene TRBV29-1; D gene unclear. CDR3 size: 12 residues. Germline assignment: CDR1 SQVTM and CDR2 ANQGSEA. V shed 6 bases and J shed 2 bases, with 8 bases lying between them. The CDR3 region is CSVSSGNQPQHF. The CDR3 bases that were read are TGCAGCGTATCATCGGGCAATCAGCCC.

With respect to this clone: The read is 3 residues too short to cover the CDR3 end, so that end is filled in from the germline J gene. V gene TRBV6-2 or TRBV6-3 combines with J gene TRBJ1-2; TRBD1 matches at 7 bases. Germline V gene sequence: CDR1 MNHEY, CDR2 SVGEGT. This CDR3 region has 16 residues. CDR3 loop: CASSYRQGKKAGDYTF. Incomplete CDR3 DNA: TGTGCCAGCAGTTATAGACAGGGTAAAAAGGCGGGTGAC.

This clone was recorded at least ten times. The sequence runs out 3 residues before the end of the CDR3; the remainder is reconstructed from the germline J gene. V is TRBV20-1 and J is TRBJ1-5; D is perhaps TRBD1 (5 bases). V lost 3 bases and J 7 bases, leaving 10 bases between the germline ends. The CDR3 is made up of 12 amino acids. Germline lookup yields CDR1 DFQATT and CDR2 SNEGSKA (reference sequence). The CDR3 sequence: CSASGRVQPQHF. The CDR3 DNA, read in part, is TGCAGTGCTAGTGGCAGGGTACAGCCC.

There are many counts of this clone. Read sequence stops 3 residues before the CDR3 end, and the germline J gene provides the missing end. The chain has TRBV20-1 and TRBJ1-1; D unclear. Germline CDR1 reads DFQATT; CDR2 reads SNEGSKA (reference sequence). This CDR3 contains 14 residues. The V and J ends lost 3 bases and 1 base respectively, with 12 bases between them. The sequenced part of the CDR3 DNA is TGCAGTGCTAGCGCGTTGGCGGAGAACACTGAA. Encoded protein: CSASALAENTE. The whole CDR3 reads CSASALAENTEAFF.